Here is one TCR beta chain with its context. This specimen belongs to a study of blood T cells in healthy people across ages. Sample-barcoded 5' priming and a J-beta primer mix drove a second PCR of roughly 6 to 12 cycles. One entry per CDR3 protein results from TCRdb running MiXCR on the 5' RACE reads. The repertoire includes around 1,900,000 distinct CDR3 sequences, roughly 43% of them detected once, and about 23% sits in the top ten. Trimming pared 5 bases from V and 2 bases from J, leaving 14 bases between. Looked up from germline, CDR1 is SEHNR and CDR2 is FQNEAQ (reference sequence). This CDR3 is built from 15 residues.

The genes are TRBV7-9 and TRBJ2-3; the D gene is possibly TRBD2 (7 bases). The sample comprised blood. The sequence was collected from a human donor in good health. CDR3 sequence reads: CASSPPAGATDTQYF. Written as DNA, the CDR3 is TGTGCCAGCAGCCCCCCCGCGGGGGCCACAGATACGCAGTATTTT.